These T cell receptor beta chains were read from a single sample in a study of T cell responses to AZD1222 COVID-19 vaccine. Produced via immunoSEQ multiplex PCR; TCRdb's table is partial and in-frame only. The sample yields over 150,000 clones, approximately 92% seen once. The specimen was peripheral blood, collected 28 days after the second dose of the MenACWY control vaccine. The receptor set was obtained from an adult who received the MenACWY meningococcal vaccine as a control. CDR3s include the opening cysteine and the closing phenylalanine or tryptophan.

J,V,CDR3
TRBJ2-1,TRBV5-5,CASSLGGQSSYNEQFF
TRBJ1-6,TRBV5-1,CASSPGQGAESPLHF
TRBJ1-1,TRBV28,CASWAPRTGNTEAFF
TRBJ2-7,TRBV12-3/TRBV12-4,CASSLGSTQYF
TRBJ2-1,TRBV20-1,CSAGTYNEQFF
TRBJ2-2,TRBV25-1,CASSDIGGAGELFF
TRBJ2-7,TRBV12-5,CASGLSGITKQYF
TRBJ2-3,TRBV6-6,CASSNRGRGTDTQYF
TRBJ1-3,TRBV12-5,CASARGSSGNTIYF
TRBJ2-3,TRBV4-2,CASSQGGVTGDTQYF
TRBJ2-5,TRBV5-1,CASRTGLAEETQYF
TRBJ2-5,TRBV6-5,CASSYGTEETQYF
TRBJ2-7,TRBV6-2/TRBV6-3,CASSYITTRAEEQYF
TRBJ1-6,TRBV19,CASRAAGTYNSPLHF
TRBJ1-5,TRBV5-6,CASSLAGLDRAQPQHF
TRBJ2-3,TRBV7-3,CASSSPLGGAGTQYF
TRBJ1-1,TRBV4-1,CASSDEQTGDSFF
TRBJ1-3,TRBV4-1,CASRSSGNTIYF
TRBJ1-2,TRBV7-9,CASSLGTGLSGYTF
TRBJ2-5,TRBV7-9,CASSRAGARETQYF
TRBJ1-2,TRBV25-1,CASSWTGGGGYTF
TRBJ1-2,TRBV6-2/TRBV6-3,CASSQTGSGYGYTF
TRBJ1-3,TRBV21-1,CASSPPGGRFRHSGNTIYF
TRBJ2-1,TRBV7-2,CASSLESENEQFF
TRBJ2-3,TRBV9,CASSVGTSGGTDTQYF
TRBJ2-1,TRBV2,CASSVAGGGFF
TRBJ2-5,TRBV7-2,CASRLATQETQYF
TRBJ1-6,TRBV4-3,CASSLDLVSPLHF